The clone carrying this T cell receptor beta chain has a handful of counts. The antigen is not known. These data belong to a study of cytomegalovirus exposure and HLA in healthy donors. Overall study findings and caveats: In vitro, three CMV-associated chains proved specific for CMV antigens. Within the 100 to 150 validation repertoires, first-cohort TCR clusters tended to co-occur, according to a later analysis. Per published reports, the classifier diagnosed cytomegalovirus status with high specificity and sensitivity. The study labeled 150 to 200 TCR beta chains cytomegalovirus-associated.

This table comes from immunoSEQ multiplex PCR, and its TCRdb copy is limited to in-frame clones, with some not included. The sample includes around 60,000 clones, 80% to 95% seen only once; the top ten take approximately 3%. Trimming shortened V by 5 bases and J by 7 bases, and 10 bases separated the two germline ends. Germline values: CDR1 MNHEY, CDR2 SMNVEV (reference sequence). This CDR3 is 12 amino acids long. The sequence was collected from a man aged 18 to 29 in good health and CMV-seronegative. This rearrangement joins TRBV27 to TRBJ2-3; no clear D gene. Input material: PBMCs. The CDR3 bases are TGTGCCAGCAGTCCTTCCCCCTATACGCAGTATTTT. Translating it yields CASSPSPYTQYF.